The 18 T cell receptor beta chains listed next were all sequenced from one sample in a study of T cells in Graves' hyperthyroidism and ophthalmopathy. Regions amplified from RNA transcripts were the TCR beta CDR3 regions. TCR CDR3 underwent first-round RT-PCR with the HTBI primer set. TCRdb re-called the multiplex PCR reads with MiXCR, one entry per CDR3 protein. The sample holds 500,000 to 750,000 distinct CDR3 sequences, around 14% seen once. Sequencing was done on a sample of blood. The receptors derive from a woman aged 25 to 39 with Graves' hyperthyroidism.

This clonotype was counted ten times or more. The V gene is TRBV12-3 or TRBV12-4, the J gene TRBJ2-1, with 13 bases identical to TRBD2. The CDR3 has 17 residues. V lost 6 bases to trimming and J lost 4 bases; unmatched junction nucleotides: 9. CDR3 amino acids: CASSTRPGLAGYNEQFF. CDR3 nucleotides: TGTGCCAGCAGCACAAGACCGGGACTAGCGGGGTACAATGAGCAGTTCTTC.

The sample holds many counts of this clonotype. The chain carries TRBV6-1 and TRBJ2-1, with TRBD2 identical over 14 bases. Germline V gene data show CDR1 as MNHNS and CDR2 as SASEGT. The ends lost 5 bases at V and 8 bases at J; junction bases unmatched: 11. This CDR3 comprises 17 residues. CDR3 region: CASSPDSGTSGSHEQFF. CDR3 coding DNA: TGTGCCAGCAGTCCAGATTCCGGGACTAGCGGGAGCCATGAGCAGTTCTTC.

This clonotype occurred many times. The rearrangement links TRBV30 to TRBJ1-1; D is unclear. Trimming stripped 2 bases from V and 4 bases from J, with 8 bases between. Germline loops: CDR1 GTSNPN, CDR2 SVGIG (reference sequence). CDR3 length: 12 amino acids. CDR3 sequence reads: CAWSPAVTEAFF. The DNA for the CDR3 is TGTGCCTGGAGTCCCGCGGTCACTGAAGCTTTCTTT. Combining the CDR3 with reference TRBV30 and TRBJ1-1 gives the whole variable domain SQTIHQWPATLVQPVGSPLSLECTVEGTSNPNLYWYRQAAGRGLQLLFYSVGIGQISSEVPQNLSASRPQDRQFILSSKKLLLSDSGFYLCAWSPAVTEAFFGQGTRLTVV.

This clonotype was found many times. The chain has TRBV7-9 and TRBJ1-2; no reliable D call. The CDR3 has 13 residues. Germline CDR1 and CDR2: SEHNR and FQNEAQ (reference sequence). Deletions cut 5 bases from V and 3 bases from J, with 10 bases between. The DNA for the CDR3 is TGTGCCAGCAGCACCGGAAGAGACTATGGCTACACCTTC. It yields the protein CASSTGRDYGYTF.

This clonotype was seen more than once but under ten times. This chain joins TRBV6-2 or TRBV6-3 and TRBJ2-3; no definite D call. The CDR3 runs 15 residues. Germline assignment: CDR1 MNHEY and CDR2 SVGEGT. V was cut by 0 bases and J by 2 bases, with 9 bases left in between. The CDR3 DNA follows: TGTGCCAGCAGTTACTCTGGCCCTGACACAGATACGCAGTATTTT. Its protein is CASSYSGPDTDTQYF.

The chain has TRBV18 and TRBJ2-4, with 9 bases fitting TRBD2. The ends lost 2 bases at V and 7 bases at J; junction bases unmatched: 3. Germline values: CDR1 KGHSH, CDR2 LQKENI. CDR3 length: 14 amino acids. The CDR3 protein is CASSPGLAGNIQYF. CDR3 sequence (DNA): TGTGCCAGCTCACCAGGGCTAGCGGGGAACATTCAGTACTTC.

This rearrangement joins TRBV13 to TRBJ2-6; unclear D gene. V lost 1 base, J lost 0 bases, and 4 bases lay in between. Germline CDR1 and CDR2: PRHDT and FYEKMQ (reference sequence). CDR3 size: 15 residues. The CDR3 loop is CASSLDVSGANVLTF. CDR3 DNA sequence: TGTGCCAGCAGCTTAGACGTCTCTGGGGCCAACGTCCTGACTTTC.

Comment on this clonotype: Being one base from a much bigger clone, this may be a read error. The rearrangement joins TRBV4-2 to TRBJ2-5, with 7 nucleotides matching TRBD2. Looked up from germline, CDR1 is LGHNA and CDR2 is YNFKEQ. The CDR3 consists of 15 residues. V gave up 4 bases and J gave up 8 bases; unmatched junction bases: 13. As DNA, the CDR3 is TGTGCCAGCAGCCCGGGCTTCCGGGACTACACCACCCAGTACTTC. Translated, it gives CASSPGFRDYTTQYF.

The rearrangement links TRBV6-2 or TRBV6-3 to TRBJ1-2; TRBD1 matches at 10 bases. The CDR3 has 15 residues. V dropped 5 bases and J dropped 6; count of bases not matched to a gene: 9. CDR1 is MNHEY, CDR2 SVGEGT, per germline. CDR3 sequence reads: CASSTGTGDDNGYTF. The CDR3 coding sequence is TGTGCCAGCAGTACCGGGACAGGGGACGACAATGGCTACACCTTC.

This sequence joins TRBV5-1 and TRBJ2-1, with D perhaps matching TRBD1 (7 bases). Germline V lookup: CDR1 SGHRS, CDR2 YFSETQ. CDR3 length: 14 amino acids. The V gene lost 6 bases and the J gene lost 7 bases, with 17 bases spanning the gap. CDR3 residues: CASNDRDSINEQFF. In DNA, the CDR3 is TGCGCCAGCAATGACAGGGACTCCATTAATGAGCAGTTCTTC.

This clonotype was counted many times. The V gene is TRBV20-1, the J gene TRBJ2-3; the D call may be TRBD1 or TRBD2 (6 bases each). This CDR3 contains 15 residues. Germline V CDR1 and CDR2: DFQATT, SNEGSKA (reference sequence). V was shortened by 7 bases and J by 2 bases, with 19 bases between the two germline ends. The CDR3 sequence is CSGRGPIITTDTQYF. CDR3 in DNA: TGCAGTGGTCGGGGGCCGATTATCACCACAGATACGCAGTATTTT.

This chain links TRBV20-1 with TRBJ2-3; D perhaps matches TRBD2 (6 bases). Trimming removed 5 bases at V and 1 base at J, with 13 bases between. The length of the CDR3 is 14 residues. Germline CDR1 reads DFQATT; CDR2 reads SNEGSKA (reference sequence). The chain's CDR3 is CSAYSGRGTDTQYF. In nucleotides, the CDR3 is TGCAGTGCTTATAGCGGACGGGGCACAGATACGCAGTATTTT.

This clonotype appeared many times. The genes are TRBV27 and TRBJ2-1; D is ambiguous. V lost 2 bases and J 2 bases, leaving 13 bases between the germline ends. Per the germline V gene, CDR1 is MNHEY and CDR2 is SMNVEV (reference sequence). There are 16 residues in the CDR3. The CDR3 DNA follows: TGTGCCAGCAGTTTAAACTCACCATTCCCCTACAATGAGCAGTTCTTC. It specifies CASSLNSPFPYNEQFF.

The V call is TRBV15, the J call TRBJ2-1, with D unclear. Germline V gene data show CDR1 as LNHNV and CDR2 as YYDKDF (reference sequence). With 0 bases removed from V and 11 bases from J, the gap between germline ends came to 11 bases. The CDR3 runs 13 residues. The CDR3 reads CATSRDPASQQFF. The CDR3 region has the DNA TGTGCCACCAGCAGAGATCCGGCCTCCCAGCAGTTCTTC.

This clonotype has ten or more counts. V and J are TRBV3-1 and TRBJ2-5; TRBD2 matches at 11 bases. Trimming took 3 bases from V and 5 from J; bases not matched to a gene: 2. CDR3 length: 14 amino acids. CDR1 is LGHDT, CDR2 YNNKEL, per germline (reference sequence). This chain's CDR3 is CASSQGLAEETQYF. DNA for the CDR3: TGTGCCAGCAGCCAGGGACTAGCGGAGGAGACCCAGTACTTC.

This clonotype was seen ten or more times. The V gene is TRBV20-1, the J gene TRBJ1-3; D may be TRBD1 (5 bases). Germline V gives CDR1 DFQATT, CDR2 SNEGSKA (reference sequence). There are 19 residues in the CDR3. Trimming removed 5 bases from V and 0 bases from J, with 26 bases in between. The CDR3 coding sequence is TGCAGTGCTGTACAGACGGGGGGGACTCCAGTCACCTCTGGAAACACCATATATTTT. Its translation: CSAVQTGGTPVTSGNTIYF.

The rearrangement uses TRBV24-1 and TRBJ1-5; no firm D call. Trimming removed 2 bases from V and 8 bases from J, with 9 bases in between. CDR3 length: 13 amino acids. Germline V gene lookup returns CDR1 KGHDR and CDR2 SFDVKD. The CDR3 region is CATSDSGSEPQHF. The CDR3 DNA reads as TGTGCCACCAGTGATTCGGGGAGTGAGCCCCAGCATTTT.

The chain employs TRBV20-1 and TRBJ1-1; D is unresolved. Per the germline V gene, CDR1 is DFQATT and CDR2 is SNEGSKA (reference sequence). There are 14 residues in the CDR3. The V gene lost 1 base and the J gene lost 0 bases, with 9 bases spanning the gap. The CDR3 nucleotides are TGCAGTGCTAGAGGGCCTACGGTGAACACTGAAGCTTTCTTT. Protein sequence: CSARGPTVNTEAFF.